The source of this T cell receptor beta chain is a study of post-analysis software for immune sequencing data. Study-wide points: The study found TRBV5-6, TRBV5-1 and TRBV20-1 among 5 or 6 TRBV segments more frequent in patients than controls.

Presence of unique molecular identifiers characterized the TCR beta cDNA libraries. TCRdb re-called the PCR reads with MiXCR, one entry per CDR3 protein. The sample has over 700,000 distinct CDR3 sequences, around 27% seen once. The germline V and J ends were trimmed by 0 bases and 4 bases, with 9 bases remaining between them. Germline V gene data show CDR1 as MNHEY and CDR2 as SVGEGT. This CDR3 spans 14 amino acids. The table lists this clonotype with a few counts. The antigen remains undetermined. The specimen was blood. The V call is TRBV6-2 or TRBV6-3, the J call TRBJ1-2; D is perhaps TRBD1 (5 bases). The sequence derives from a girl aged 5-17 years with multiple sclerosis. CDR3 protein: CASSYSGRAYGYTF. The CDR3, as DNA: TGTGCCAGCAGTTACTCTGGCAGGGCCTATGGCTACACCTTC.